This T cell receptor (beta chain) was identified during a study of T cell responses to AZD1222 COVID-19 vaccine. This CDR3 has 15 amino acids. Germline V CDR1 and CDR2: SEHNR, FQNEAQ (reference sequence). V was cut by 6 bases and J by 1 base, with 15 bases left in between. Profiled with immunoSEQ multiplex PCR; TCRdb holds only in-frame clones, not every one. The repertoire holds some 79,000 clones, with approximately 85% as singletons. Sequencing used peripheral blood, obtained 28 days after the second AZD1222 dose. The chain employs TRBV7-9 and TRBJ1-1; unclear D gene. This clonotype was sampled from an adult who received the AZD1222 COVID-19 vaccine. The CDR3 DNA is TGTGCCAGCAGTTCCCGGGTACCTTCGAACACTGAAGCTTTCTTT. It yields the protein CASSSRVPSNTEAFF.